This T cell receptor (beta chain) was profiled in a study of T cells in Graves' hyperthyroidism and ophthalmopathy. Overall study context: Upon initial diagnosis and before any treatment, peripheral blood was collected.

This clonotype has ten or more counts. Orbital computed tomography, thyroid ultrasound, serum thyroxine and TRAb, and clinical symptoms together informed the diagnoses. Regions amplified from RNA transcripts were the TCR beta CDR3 regions. In the first-round RT-PCR of the TCR CDR3, the HTBI primer set was used. TCRdb passed the multiplex PCR reads through MiXCR, listing each CDR3 protein once. The table shows roughly 570,000 distinct CDR3 sequences, with about 15% occurring only once. The specimen sequenced was blood. This TCR was recovered from a woman in her twenties or thirties with Graves' hyperthyroidism.

The CDR3: CASSRQAHRGYGYTF. CDR3 sequence (DNA): TGTGCCAGCAGCAGACAAGCCCACAGGGGCTATGGCTACACCTTC. This chain connects TRBV12-3 or TRBV12-4 to TRBJ1-2, with 7 bases identical to TRBD1. The CDR3 loop spans 15 amino acids. J was trimmed by 4 bases and V by 6 bases; bases with no gene match: 11.